What follows describes a single T cell receptor beta chain. This sample was taken from a study of technical replicates of blood from several donors. Clones were sequenced by immunoSEQ multiplex PCR, and TCRdb holds only the in-frame ones, with some missing. This sample has some 78,000 clones, with 85% to 95% found just once. J was trimmed by 3 bases and V by 2 bases; bases with no gene match: 5. The germline V gene has CDR1 GTSNPN and CDR2 SVGIG (reference sequence). This CDR3 contains 15 residues. V usage is TRBV30 and J usage is TRBJ2-7, with 12 bases lining up with TRBD2. The source of this sequence is a human donor in good health. Sequencing was performed on T cells isolated from PBMCs. The DNA of the CDR3 is TGTGCCTGGAGTCCAGGACTAGCGGGAAACTACGAGCAGTACTTC. Protein sequence: CAWSPGLAGNYEQYF.